One and the same sample provided the 7 T cell receptor beta chains below, sequenced in a study of cytomegalovirus exposure and HLA in healthy donors. The PCR was carried out with 60 Vbeta primers and 13 Jbeta primers. The method was immunoSEQ multiplex PCR; TCRdb's version includes in-frame clones alone and lacks a portion of them. This table has about 65,000 clones, about 80% appearing once. Specimen: PBMCs. The origin of the receptors is a young woman in good health and CMV-seronegative.

The V gene is TRBV4-3, the J gene TRBJ1-2; TRBD1 matches 7 bases. This CDR3 is 14 amino acids long. The V gene end was trimmed by 4 bases and the J gene end by 1 base; junction bases not matched to a gene: 3. CDR1 is LGHNA and CDR2 is YSLEER in the germline V gene. DNA for the CDR3: TGCGCCAGCAGCCCCGGGACAGATAACTATGGCTACACCTTC. Protein: CASSPGTDNYGYTF.

The chain is built from TRBV30 and TRBJ2-3; 11 positions agree with TRBD2. Germline loops: CDR1 GTSNPN, CDR2 SVGIG (reference sequence). The trim removed 3 bases at V and 7 bases at J, leaving 9 bases unmatched. This CDR3 has 15 amino acids. CDR3 sequence (DNA): TGTGCCTGGAGGCCTACTAGCGGGAGAGGGTATACGCAGTATTTT. This codes for CAWRPTSGRGYTQYF.

This clone was seen more than once but under ten times. The gene calls are TRBV4-1 and TRBJ1-5; no clear D. This CDR3 is 13 amino acids long. The germline V and J ends were trimmed by 0 bases and 9 bases, with 9 bases remaining between them. Germline V CDR1 and CDR2: MGHRA, YSYEKL. The CDR3 DNA is TGCGCCAGCAGCCAAGATGAATTGCGGCCCCAGCATTTT. Its translation: CASSQDELRPQHF.

V is TRBV4-2 and J is TRBJ2-2, with D possibly TRBD1 on 5 matching bases. CDR1 is LGHNA and CDR2 is YNFKEQ in the germline V gene. Trimming took off 3 bases at V and 3 bases at J, with 11 bases between the two ends. The CDR3 has 15 amino acids. CDR3 bases: TGTGCCAGCAGCCAGCCCGACAGATACACCGGGGAGCTGTTTTTT. The encoded protein is CASSQPDRYTGELFF.

The chain carries TRBV29-1 and TRBJ1-2; TRBD1 is a possible D gene (6 bases). Germline V gene sequence: CDR1 SQVTM, CDR2 ANQGSEA. CDR3 size: 14 residues. V was clipped by 3 bases and J by 2 bases, with 13 bases between them. The CDR3 spells CSVDAQQGNYGYTF. CDR3 DNA: TGCAGCGTTGACGCCCAACAGGGAAACTATGGCTACACCTTC.

The chain uses TRBV18 and TRBJ2-7; 8 positions agree with TRBD2. Germline loops: CDR1 KGHSH, CDR2 LQKENI. Losses at the gene ends were 3 bases for V and 5 bases for J; bases not matched to a gene: 6. The CDR3 has 14 residues. Here the CDR3 DNA reads TGTGCCAGCTCACCTAACCAGCGGGAGAACGAGCAGTACTTC. It encodes CASSPNQRENEQYF.

V usage is TRBV4-1 and J usage is TRBJ1-6; D is unclear. This CDR3 has 16 residues. Germline CDR1 MGHRA, CDR2 YSYEKL. The germline V and J ends were trimmed by 1 base and 6 bases, with 13 bases remaining between them. The CDR3 protein is CASSQVGREFNSPLHF. CDR3 nucleotides: TGCGCCAGCAGCCAAGTAGGACGGGAATTTAATTCACCCCTCCACTTT.